The T cell receptor (beta chain) under discussion was sequenced for a study of CD8+ T cells in alopecia areata. At the level of the study: For the treated group, dosing was oral tofacitinib at 5 to 10 mg twice daily.

This CDR3 is built from 17 residues. Germline CDR1 MDHEN, CDR2 SYDVKM. J gave up 5 bases and V 0 bases, and 11 bases lay outside the gene matches. Lesional scalp punch biopsies and peripheral blood were collected from alopecia areata patients. The authors extracted RNA and reverse transcribed it into cDNA as the sequencing template. Assay: immunoSEQ multiplex PCR; the TCRdb copy retains only in-frame clones and omits some. This repertoire shows 15,000 to 17,000 clones, about three fifths found once; its top ten account for about 12%. The chain combines TRBV28 with TRBJ1-1; 8 nucleotides match TRBD1. The TCR was taken from a human donor with alopecia areata. The sequenced material came from skin. CDR3 bases: TGTGCCAGCAGTTTATGGGGTCTAACAGGGGGAGGGACTGAAGCTTTCTTT. Amino acids: CASSLWGLTGGGTEAFF.